This T cell receptor beta chain was sequenced during a study of shared clonotypes between healthy human individuals. Across the whole study: Per-donor plates numbered three CD4 naive, three CD4 memory, two CD8 naive and one CD8 memory.

Study-wide findings and caveats: Rarefaction showed sorted-subset sequencing was incomplete despite large depth.

CD45RO-negative CD8 cells positively selected for CCR7 made up the naive population, which excluded terminally differentiated effector memory CD45RA+ cells. This CDR3 spans 13 amino acids. CDR1 is SGHTA, CDR2 FQGNSA, per germline. As for this clone: Its antigen is currently unknown. A read error may account for a junction end that differs from germline.

Clones were read by immunoSEQ multiplex PCR, and TCRdb kept only the in-frame ones, dropping some. This table has some 800,000 clones, almost 95% appearing once. The V call is TRBV7-2, the J call TRBJ2-7; 10 positions agree with TRBD2. This receptor was identified in a man aged 25-45 years in good health. The sample comprised naive CD8+ T cells sorted from blood. DNA for the CDR3: TGTGCCAGCAGCCTAGCGGGAGTCTGGGAGCAGTACTTC. Residues: CASSLAGVWEQYF. Together with reference TRBV7-2 and TRBJ2-7, the CDR3 gives the full variable domain: GAGVSQSPSNKVTEKGKDVELRCDPISGHTALYWYRQSLGQGLEFLIYFQGNSAPDKSGLPSDRFSAERTGGSVSTLTIQRTQQEDSAVYLCASSLAGVWEQYFGPGTRLTVT.